This passage covers 30 T cell receptor beta chains from one sample sequenced in a study of lymphopenia after photon versus proton radiotherapy. The repertoire was sequenced with immunoSEQ multiplex PCR; TCRdb's copy has only in-frame clones and lacks some. The sample consists of nearly 25,000 clones, about 82% of them appearing once. The source was peripheral blood, collected from a patient treated with proton-based radiotherapy. The receptors were gathered from a woman between 65 and 79 years old with pancreatic cancer.

The chain recombines TRBV5-1 with TRBJ2-2; D not certain. V gave up 2 bases and J gave up 0 bases, with 8 bases separating them. CDR3 length: 15 amino acids. Germline values: CDR1 SGHRS, CDR2 YFSETQ. CDR3 amino acids: CASSFGRTNTGELFF. The CDR3 DNA sequence: TGCGCCAGCAGCTTCGGGCGGACGAACACCGGGGAGCTGTTTTTT.

This CDR3 is CASRLAGAYNEQFF. In DNA, the CDR3 is TGCGCCAGCAGGCTAGCGGGAGCGTACAATGAGCAGTTCTTC. This chain connects TRBV4-1 to TRBJ2-1; 10 nucleotides line up with TRBD2. This CDR3 has 14 amino acids. The junction had 3 bases not matched to a gene; V was cut back by 6 bases and J by 4 bases. The V gene's germline CDR1 is MGHRA and CDR2 YSYEKL.

This rearrangement joins TRBV6-5 to TRBJ1-2; D is undetermined. V gave up 2 bases and J gave up 7 bases, with 17 bases separating them. The CDR3 loop spans 15 amino acids. CDR1 is MNHEY and CDR2 is SVGAGI in the germline V gene. The chain's CDR3 is CASSYKGQPRGGYTF. The CDR3 DNA sequence: TGTGCCAGCAGTTACAAGGGCCAACCCCGGGGTGGCTACACCTTC.

This chain links TRBV21-1 with TRBJ1-1; the table names TRBD1, a call not compared with the DNA. TRBV21-1 is assigned pseudogene status. The CDR3 is 14 residues long. DNA of the CDR3: TGTGCCAGCAGCAAAGGGGGCACGCTATTAAGGGCTTTCTTT. Its translation: CASSKGGTLLRAFF.

The chain uses TRBV6-5 and TRBJ1-5; the D is unclear. The ends were cut back, 2 bases at V and 1 base at J, with 3 bases in the middle. Germline assignment: CDR1 MNHEY and CDR2 SVGAGI. The CDR3 sequence is 13 residues long. DNA of the CDR3: TGTGCCAGCAGTTACAGGAGCAATCAGCCCCAGCATTTT. Its protein is CASSYRSNQPQHF.

This sequence joins TRBV28 and TRBJ1-2; D remains ambiguous. Germline CDR1 MDHEN, CDR2 SYDVKM. V was trimmed by 6 bases and J by 1 base, leaving 9 bases between them. CDR3 length equals 13 residues. The CDR3 loop is CASSPINNYGYTF. In DNA, the CDR3 is TGTGCCAGCAGCCCAATAAATAACTATGGCTACACCTTC.

The chain uses TRBV6-6 and TRBJ1-1; D is ambiguous. This CDR3 spans 11 amino acids. Germline CDR1 is MNHNY and CDR2 is SVGAGI (reference sequence). Trimming left V 8 bases short and J 5 bases short, with 9 bases between. The CDR3 loop reads CASAGSTEAFF. The CDR3 DNA reads TGTGCCAGCGCCGGCTCTACTGAAGCTTTCTTT.

The rearrangement uses TRBV5-6 and TRBJ1-5, with a tentative D call TRBD1 (6 bases). This CDR3 is 14 amino acids long. Trimming shortened V by 0 bases and J by 4 bases, and 8 bases separated the two germline ends. The V gene's germline CDR1 is SGHDT and CDR2 YYEEEE. The CDR3 sequence is CASSLGRGNQPQHF. The CDR3 nucleotides are TGTGCCAGCAGCTTGGGCAGGGGAAATCAGCCCCAGCATTTT.

The chain carries TRBV19 and TRBJ2-3; TRBD1 is a possible D gene (6 bases). In germline, CDR1 is LNHDA, CDR2 SQIVND (reference sequence). The CDR3 length is 14 residues. Trimming shortened V by 6 bases and J by 4 bases, and 14 bases separated the two germline ends. The DNA of the CDR3 is TGTGCCAGTAGGCTCAGGGGTGCCGCAGATACGCAGTATTTT. Translation gives CASRLRGAADTQYF.

The chain is built from TRBV7-3 and TRBJ2-3; TRBD2 aligns across 9 bases. CDR1 and CDR2 from the germline V gene are SGHTA and FQGTGA. This CDR3 spans 18 amino acids. Unmatched junction bases numbered 14, after V lost 4 bases and J lost 3 bases. The CDR3 sequence: CASSSSIGGRAGTDTQYF. CDR3 nucleotide sequence: TGTGCCAGCAGCTCCTCAATAGGCGGGAGGGCCGGGACAGATACGCAGTATTTT.

In this sample, this clone turned up a few times. The chain joins TRBV6-1 to TRBJ2-3; no clear D. Trimming pared 7 bases from V and 0 bases from J, leaving 11 bases between. CDR1 is MNHNS and CDR2 is SASEGT in the germline V gene. The CDR3 contains 14 residues. The DNA for the CDR3 is TGTGCCAGCAAGGCAGGATCTAGCACAGATACGCAGTATTTT. Its protein is CASKAGSSTDTQYF.

The chain recombines TRBV6-1 with TRBJ2-7; the D is unclear. Germline CDR1 is MNHNS and CDR2 is SASEGT. This CDR3 is 13 amino acids long. With 10 bases removed from V and 0 bases from J, the gap between germline ends came to 13 bases. The CDR3 DNA reads TGTGCCACCCCGTCAGAGTTCTCCTACGAGCAGTACTTC. Residues: CATPSEFSYEQYF.

The rearrangement uses TRBV9 and TRBJ1-5, with unresolved D. The CDR3 length is 13 residues. Germline assignment: CDR1 SGDLS and CDR2 YYNGEE. With 0 bases removed from V and 4 bases from J, the gap between germline ends came to 5 bases. In nucleotides, the CDR3 is TGTGCCAGCAGCGTAGCCGAAAATCAGCCCCAGCATTTT. Translated: CASSVAENQPQHF.

This clone showed up just a few times. The chain's CDR3 is CASRRKRGYSNQPQHF. CDR3 in DNA: TGTGCCAGCAGACGTAAGAGAGGGTATAGCAATCAGCCCCAGCATTTT. This chain uses TRBV28 with TRBJ1-5; D ambiguous. The CDR3 has 16 residues. V was pared by 6 bases and J by 0 bases, with 15 bases between. Per germline, CDR1 MDHEN and CDR2 SYDVKM.

The CDR3 DNA reads as TGTGCCACCAGCAGGTCAGGATTGGGCAGCACAGATACGCAGTATTTT. This codes for CATSRSGLGSTDTQYF. V and J are TRBV15 and TRBJ2-3; D is uncertain. CDR3 size: 16 residues. V was pared by 3 bases and J by 0 bases, with 13 bases between. Germline assignment: CDR1 LNHNV and CDR2 YYDKDF (reference sequence).

The chain combines TRBV11-2 with TRBJ2-2; D not certain. Trimming shortened V by 5 bases and J by 1 base, and 8 bases separated the two germline ends. Germline V gene sequence: CDR1 SGHAT, CDR2 FQNNGV. The CDR3 loop spans 14 amino acids. The CDR3 nucleotides are TGTGCCAGCAGCCCAAACTTGAACACCGGGGAGCTGTTTTTT. Translation: CASSPNLNTGELFF.

Here the CDR3 DNA reads TGTGCCAGCAGCTTGGCCGTTACGAATAGCAATGAGCAGTTCTTC. This translates into CASSLAVTNSNEQFF. The V and J genes are TRBV5-5 and TRBJ2-1; D not resolved. This CDR3 region has 15 residues. The V gene's germline CDR1 is SGHKS and CDR2 YYEKEE (reference sequence). The V and J ends lost 0 bases and 6 bases respectively, with 13 bases between them.

The chain has TRBV27 and TRBJ2-1; D is uncertain. This CDR3 spans 15 amino acids. V shed 4 bases and J shed 10 bases, with 20 bases lying between them. Germline CDR1 MNHEY, CDR2 SMNVEV (reference sequence). CDR3 nucleotides: TGTGCCAGCAGTTCCGCGGCCGCACCTACTACGGAGCAGTTCTTC. Translating gives CASSSAAAPTTEQFF.

The chain has TRBV10-3 and TRBJ2-7; D gene unclear. The V gene's germline CDR1 is ENHRY and CDR2 SYGVKD. V was pared by 5 bases and J by 2 bases, with 19 bases between. This CDR3 is 16 amino acids long. The CDR3 here is CAISKVQGQGTYEQYF. The DNA of the CDR3 is TGTGCCATCAGTAAAGTTCAAGGGCAAGGGACCTACGAGCAGTACTTC.

V gene TRBV28 combines with J gene TRBJ1-6, with TRBD1 matching over 12 bases. The germline V gene encodes CDR1 MDHEN and CDR2 SYDVKM. CDR3 length equals 17 residues. Trimming at V came to 6 bases and at J to 3 bases, leaving 6 bases not matched to a gene. The CDR3 DNA reads as TGTGCCAGCAGACCGGGACAGGGGGCCGTCTATAATTCACCCCTCCACTTT. This translates into CASRPGQGAVYNSPLHF.

The chain links TRBV6-4 to TRBJ2-1; 9 nucleotides align to TRBD2. The CDR3 runs 17 residues. With 5 bases clipped from V and 9 bases from J, the junction kept 17 bases outside the gene matches. The V gene's germline CDR1 is MRHNA and CDR2 SNTAGT. The CDR3 loop is CASSRGAVAGVTGEQFF. Written as DNA, the CDR3 is TGTGCCAGCAGTCGTGGGGCCGTAGCGGGAGTTACTGGTGAGCAGTTCTTC.

This sequence joins TRBV19 and TRBJ2-1; TRBD2 aligns across 7 bases. Germline-derived CDR1 and CDR2 are LNHDA and SQIVND (reference sequence). The CDR3 is made up of 15 amino acids. The ends lost 4 bases at V and 2 bases at J; junction bases unmatched: 5. The CDR3 DNA reads as TGTGCCAGTAGTACCACTAGCGAGCCCTACAATGAGCAGTTCTTC. Its translation is CASSTTSEPYNEQFF.

In this sample, this clone turned up once. The chain links TRBV5-1 to TRBJ2-3; D possibly corresponds to TRBD2 (6 bases). Germline loops: CDR1 SGHRS, CDR2 YFSETQ. CDR3 length equals 13 residues. Trimming cost V 4 bases and J 0 bases, with 6 bases left between them. For the CDR3, the DNA is TGCGCCAGCAGCAGCGGGAGCACAGATACGCAGTATTTT. Protein: CASSSGSTDTQYF. The whole variable domain, remainder taken from reference TRBV5-1 and TRBJ2-3, is KAGVTQTPRYLIKTRGQQVTLSCSPISGHRSVSWYQQTPGQGLQFLFEYFSETQRNKGNFPGRFSGRQFSNSRSEMNVSTLELGDSALYLCASSSGSTDTQYFGPGTRLTVL.

V usage is TRBV5-1 and J usage is TRBJ2-3; D tentatively fits TRBD1 or TRBD2 (5 bases each). Germline lookup yields CDR1 SGHRS and CDR2 YFSETQ. This CDR3 has 16 residues. V was pared by 4 bases and J by 0 bases, with 15 bases between. In DNA form, the CDR3 reads TGCGCCAGCAGCCCGACACGGGGCATGAGCACAGATACGCAGTATTTT. As protein: CASSPTRGMSTDTQYF. The full variable domain, in which reference TRBV5-1 and TRBJ2-3 provide the parts outside the CDR3, is KAGVTQTPRYLIKTRGQQVTLSCSPISGHRSVSWYQQTPGQGLQFLFEYFSETQRNKGNFPGRFSGRQFSNSRSEMNVSTLELGDSALYLCASSPTRGMSTDTQYFGPGTRLTVL.

The genes are TRBV9 and TRBJ2-7; 10 bases are shared with TRBD2. The CDR3 consists of 14 residues. Per the germline V gene, CDR1 is SGDLS and CDR2 is YYNGEE. J gave up 4 bases and V 0 bases, and 1 base lay outside the gene matches. The CDR3 spells CASSVVAGGYEQYF. The CDR3 coding sequence is TGTGCCAGCAGCGTAGTAGCGGGAGGTTACGAGCAGTACTTC. Combining the CDR3 with reference TRBV9 and TRBJ2-7 gives the whole variable domain DSGVTQTPKHLITATGQRVTLRCSPRSGDLSVYWYQQSLDQGLQFLIQYYNGEERAKGNILERFSAQQFPDLHSELNLSSLELGDSALYFCASSVVAGGYEQYFGPGTRLTVT.

The chain combines TRBV5-1 with TRBJ2-1; 9 nucleotides line up with TRBD1. In germline, CDR1 is SGHRS, CDR2 YFSETQ. Trimming removed 5 bases from V and 10 bases from J; junction bases left unmatched: 4. The CDR3 is 12 amino acids. As DNA, the CDR3 is TGCGCCAGCAGTCCCGACAGGGGGGAGCAGTTCTTC. Residues: CASSPDRGEQFF.

J is TRBJ2-3 and V is TRBV7-3, with 7 bases aligning to TRBD1. This CDR3 has 13 residues. V trimming: 5 bases; J trimming: 8 bases; junction bases outside the gene matches: 7. Germline-derived CDR1 and CDR2 are SGHTA and FQGTGA. The CDR3 loop reads CASSPSSGGTQYF. The CDR3 nucleotides are TGTGCCAGCAGCCCCTCGTCAGGGGGTACGCAGTATTTT.

This clone has only a few counts. The chain uses TRBV7-2 and TRBJ1-4, with a tentative D call TRBD1 (6 bases). This CDR3 spans 15 amino acids. Germline V gene sequence: CDR1 SGHTA, CDR2 FQGNSA. Trimming removed 5 bases at V and 3 bases at J, with 13 bases between. CDR3 nucleotides: TGTGCCAGCAGCGAGAGACAGGCACCTAATGAAAAACTGTTTTTT. Translated, it gives CASSERQAPNEKLFF.

J is TRBJ2-7 and V is TRBV4-1; D gene unclear. The CDR3 spans 13 residues. Trimming pared 3 bases from V and 2 bases from J, leaving 8 bases between. The V gene's germline CDR1 is MGHRA and CDR2 YSYEKL. In DNA, the CDR3 is TGCGCCAGCAGCCAGTTGGCTACCTACGAGCAGTACTTC. It translates to CASSQLATYEQYF.

J is TRBJ1-1 and V is TRBV4-1, with 11 bases that match TRBD1. This CDR3 spans 14 amino acids. CDR1 and CDR2 (germline): MGHRA, YSYEKL. J gave up 6 bases and V 5 bases, and 5 bases lay outside the gene matches. The CDR3 DNA reads as TGCGCCAGCAGCGCGCCGGGACAGGGGGCTGAAGCTTTCTTT. As protein: CASSAPGQGAEAFF.